This T cell receptor (beta chain) stems from a study of cytomegalovirus exposure and HLA in healthy donors. The V end lost 7 bases, the J end lost 0 bases, and 10 bases lay between the germline ends. In germline, CDR1 is SGHRS, CDR2 YFSETQ. The CDR3 runs to 14 residues. Repertoires were generated with immunoSEQ multiplex PCR, while TCRdb's copy carries only in-frame clones and drops some. Of roughly 180,000 clones detected, about 80% appear once; the ten largest clones hold less than 8.5%. Sequencing was performed on PBMCs. The gene calls are TRBV5-1 and TRBJ2-2, with D uncertain. The sequence came from a man younger than 35 in good health and CMV-seropositive. CDR3 region: CASGYNANTGELFF. Written as DNA, the CDR3 is TGCGCCAGCGGCTACAACGCGAACACCGGGGAGCTGTTTTTT. Looking up the rest from reference TRBV5-1 and TRBJ2-2 gives the full variable domain: KAGVTQTPRYLIKTRGQQVTLSCSPISGHRSVSWYQQTPGQGLQFLFEYFSETQRNKGNFPGRFSGRQFSNSRSEMNVSTLELGDSALYLCASGYNANTGELFFGEGSRLTVL.